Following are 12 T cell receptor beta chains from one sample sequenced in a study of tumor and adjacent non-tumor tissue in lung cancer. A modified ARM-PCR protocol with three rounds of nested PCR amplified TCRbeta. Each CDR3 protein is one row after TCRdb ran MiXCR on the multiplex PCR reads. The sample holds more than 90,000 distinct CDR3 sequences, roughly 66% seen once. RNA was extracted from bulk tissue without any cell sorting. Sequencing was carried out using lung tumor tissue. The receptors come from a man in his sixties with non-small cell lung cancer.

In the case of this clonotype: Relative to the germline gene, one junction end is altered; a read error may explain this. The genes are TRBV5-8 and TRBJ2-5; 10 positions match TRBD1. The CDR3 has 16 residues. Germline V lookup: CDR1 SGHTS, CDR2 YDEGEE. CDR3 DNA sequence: TGTGCTAGCAGCTTGGCGGGGACAGGGGTTGGAGAGACCCAGCACTTC. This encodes CASSLAGTGVGETQHF.

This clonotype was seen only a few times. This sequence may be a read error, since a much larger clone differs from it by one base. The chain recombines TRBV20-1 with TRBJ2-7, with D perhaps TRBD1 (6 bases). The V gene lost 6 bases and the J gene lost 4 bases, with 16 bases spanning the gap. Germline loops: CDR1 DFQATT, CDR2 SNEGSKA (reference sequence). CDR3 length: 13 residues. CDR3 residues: CSAMEDRMYEQYF. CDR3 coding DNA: TGCAGTGCCATGGAGGACAGAATGTACGAGCAGTACTTC.

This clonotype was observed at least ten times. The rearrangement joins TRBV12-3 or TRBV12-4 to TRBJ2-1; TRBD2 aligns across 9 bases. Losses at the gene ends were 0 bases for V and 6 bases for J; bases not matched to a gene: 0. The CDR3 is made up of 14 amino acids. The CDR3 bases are TGTGCCAGCAGTTTAGCAGCGGGAGGCAATGAGCAGTTCTTC. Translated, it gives CASSLAAGGNEQFF.

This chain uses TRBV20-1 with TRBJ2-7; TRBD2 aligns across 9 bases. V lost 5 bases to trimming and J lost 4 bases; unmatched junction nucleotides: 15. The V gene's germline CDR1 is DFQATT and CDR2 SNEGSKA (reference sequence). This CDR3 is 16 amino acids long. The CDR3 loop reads CSACAMGLAGKYEQYF. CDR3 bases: TGCAGTGCTTGTGCAATGGGACTAGCAGGAAAGTACGAGCAGTACTTC.

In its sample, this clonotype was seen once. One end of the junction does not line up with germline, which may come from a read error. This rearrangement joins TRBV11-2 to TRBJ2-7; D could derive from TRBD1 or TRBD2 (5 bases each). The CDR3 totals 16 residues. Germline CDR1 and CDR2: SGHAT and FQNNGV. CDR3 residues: CASSLVLGEGSYEQYF. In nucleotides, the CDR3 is TGTGCTAGCAGCTTAGTCCTCGGAGAGGGGAGCTACGAGCAGTATTTC.

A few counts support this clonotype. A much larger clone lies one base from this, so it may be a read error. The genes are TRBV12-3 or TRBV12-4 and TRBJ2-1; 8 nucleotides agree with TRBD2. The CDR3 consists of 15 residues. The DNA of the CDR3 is TGTGCCAGCAGTTTAGTAGCGGGACTAGGGAATGAGCAGCTCTTC. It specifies CASSLVAGLGNEQLF.

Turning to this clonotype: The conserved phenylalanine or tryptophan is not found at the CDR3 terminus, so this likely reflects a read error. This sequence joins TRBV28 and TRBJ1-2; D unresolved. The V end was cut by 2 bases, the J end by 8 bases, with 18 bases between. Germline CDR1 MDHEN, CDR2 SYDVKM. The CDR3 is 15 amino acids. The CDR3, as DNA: TGTGCCAGCAGTTTAAGGGCCCCTTTTGTCGAGGGCTACACCTTA. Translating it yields CASSLRAPFVEGYTL.

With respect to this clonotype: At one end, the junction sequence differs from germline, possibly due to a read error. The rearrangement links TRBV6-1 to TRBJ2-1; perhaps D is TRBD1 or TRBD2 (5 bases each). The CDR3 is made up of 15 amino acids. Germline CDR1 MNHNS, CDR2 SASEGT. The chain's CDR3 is CAGSEGASGRREQFF. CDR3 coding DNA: TGTGCCGGCAGTGAAGGGGCTAGTGGGAGACGTGAGCAGTTCTTC.

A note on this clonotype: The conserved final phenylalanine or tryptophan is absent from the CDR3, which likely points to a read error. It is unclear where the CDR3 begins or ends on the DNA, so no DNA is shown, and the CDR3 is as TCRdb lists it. The chain's CDR3 is CASSRTRDPGNTVYY. This chain links TRBV11-1 with TRBJ1-3; TRBD1, the D gene given by the table, was not confirmed from the DNA. From its first to its last residue, the CDR3 has 15 amino acids. The germline V gene has CDR1 SGHAT and CDR2 FQDESV (reference sequence).

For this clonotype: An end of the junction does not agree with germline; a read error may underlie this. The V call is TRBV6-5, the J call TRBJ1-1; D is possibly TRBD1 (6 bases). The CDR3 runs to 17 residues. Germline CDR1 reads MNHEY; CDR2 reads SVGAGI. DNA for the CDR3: TGTGCCAGTAGCCGAACCATTGGGGGGGCTTTGGGCTCTGAAACTTTCTTT. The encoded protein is CASSRTIGGALGSETFF.

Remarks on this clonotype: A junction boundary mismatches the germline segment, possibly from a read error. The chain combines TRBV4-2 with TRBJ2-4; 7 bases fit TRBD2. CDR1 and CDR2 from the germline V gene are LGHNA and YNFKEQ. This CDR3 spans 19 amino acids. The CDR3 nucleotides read TGTGCCAGTAGCCAAGCGCAGGCTAGCGGATCGTCAGTCAAAAACATTCAGTACTTC. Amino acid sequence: CASSQAQASGSSVKNIQYF.

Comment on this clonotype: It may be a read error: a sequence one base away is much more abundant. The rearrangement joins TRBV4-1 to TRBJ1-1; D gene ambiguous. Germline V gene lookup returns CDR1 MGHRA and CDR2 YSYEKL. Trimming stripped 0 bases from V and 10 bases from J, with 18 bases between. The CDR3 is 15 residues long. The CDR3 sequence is CASSQETLLLKVAFF. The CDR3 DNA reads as TGCGCCAGCAGCCAAGAGACCCTGTTACTTAAGGTAGCTTTCTTT.